Detailed here is one T cell receptor beta chain. Antigen unknown. These data come from a study of blood T cells in healthy people across ages. Study-level points and caveats: Naive CD4+ cell counts and diversity both ran higher in long-lived than in aged donors.

V shed 3 bases and J 4 bases; nucleotides not matched to a gene: 5. The CDR3 covers 15 residues. Germline CDR1 SEHNR, CDR2 FQNEAQ (reference sequence). Using a J-beta primer mix together with a sample-barcoded 5' primer, a second PCR was run for about 6 to 11 cycles. TCRdb used MiXCR to reprocess the 5' RACE reads, holding one entry per CDR3 protein. The sample shows roughly 650,000 distinct CDR3 sequences, roughly 30% of them seen only once. The sequencing input was blood. The origin of this receptor is a woman at least 80 years old in good health. The rearrangement uses TRBV7-9 and TRBJ2-4, with 8 bases lining up with TRBD1. CDR3 region: CASSLVWTGKNIQYF. CDR3 coding DNA: TGTGCCAGCAGCTTGGTATGGACAGGGAAAAACATTCAGTACTTC.